One and the same sample provided the 21 T cell receptor beta chains below, sequenced in a study of identical twins. TCRdb called the 5' RACE reads again in MiXCR, with one record for every CDR3 protein. The table shows nearly 650,000 distinct CDR3 sequences, with just over 7% occurring only once. These data also formed part of another study, on yellow fever vaccine responses in identical twins.

Sequenced input: PBMCs. Source of these receptors: a woman aged 18-35 years in good health.

This clonotype was observed at least ten times. The chain uses TRBV20-1 and TRBJ1-4; D gene uncertain. There are 13 residues in the CDR3. Between the trimmed V and J ends, which lost 8 bases and 5 bases, there was a span of 15 bases. Germline CDR1 DFQATT, CDR2 SNEGSKA (reference sequence). CDR3 nucleotide sequence: TGCAGTTTCTCGCGGACCGACAATGAAAAACTGTTTTTT. Translation: CSFSRTDNEKLFF.

V usage is TRBV28 and J usage is TRBJ2-7; D may be TRBD2 (7 bases). The length of the CDR3 is 15 residues. Trimming cost V 4 bases and J 4 bases, with 17 bases left between them. The germline gives CDR1 MDHEN, CDR2 SYDVKM. The DNA of the CDR3 is TGTGCCAGCAGTTACCAAGGGGGGGGAGGTTACGAGCAGTACTTC. This translates into CASSYQGGGGYEQYF. Filled out from reference TRBV28 and TRBJ2-7, the complete variable domain reads DVKVTQSSRYLVKRTGEKVFLECVQDMDHENMFWYRQDPGLGLRLIYFSYDVKMKEKGDIPEGYSVSREKKERFSLILESASTNQTSMYLCASSYQGGGGYEQYFGPGTRLTVT.

The chain carries TRBV5-1 and TRBJ2-7; the match to TRBD2 covers 9 bases. This CDR3 region has 15 residues. Germline V gene lookup returns CDR1 SGHRS and CDR2 YFSETQ. Unmatched junction bases numbered 5, after V lost 2 bases and J lost 2 bases. The CDR3, as DNA: TGCGCCAGCAGCTTAAAGGCGGGGGGGCCCTACGAGCAGTACGTC. It translates to CASSLKAGGPYEQYV.

This clonotype occurred many times. This chain joins TRBV6-1 and TRBJ2-3; 8 positions match TRBD2. Germline CDR1 reads MNHNS; CDR2 reads SASEGT. V shed 8 bases and J 0 bases; nucleotides not matched to a gene: 4. This CDR3 region has 14 residues. Here the CDR3 DNA reads TGTGCCAGCCGAGCGGGAGTGAGCACAGATACGCAGTATTTT. Translated, it gives CASRAGVSTDTQYF.

This clonotype has ten or more counts. This chain links TRBV7-3 with TRBJ2-1; the match to TRBD2 covers 7 bases. Losses at the gene ends were 2 bases for V and 6 bases for J; bases not matched to a gene: 7. This CDR3 spans 15 amino acids. Looked up from germline, CDR1 is SGHTA and CDR2 is FQGTGA. CDR3 amino acids: CASSLLLAEPNEQFF. The CDR3 DNA reads TGTGCCAGCAGCTTATTGCTAGCGGAACCCAATGAGCAGTTCTTC. The full variable domain, with the rest looked up from reference TRBV7-3 and TRBJ2-1, is GAGVSQTPSNKVTEKGKYVELRCDPISGHTALYWYRQSLGQGPEFLIYFQGTGAADDSGLPNDRFFAVRPEGSVSTLKIQRTERGDSAVYLCASSLLLAEPNEQFFGPGTRLTVL.

This clonotype has a handful of counts. The chain combines TRBV7-9 with TRBJ1-2, with 8 positions matching TRBD1. The germline gives CDR1 SEHNR, CDR2 FQNEAQ (reference sequence). CDR3 length equals 14 residues. J gave up 0 bases and V 6 bases, and 3 bases lay outside the gene matches. CDR3 DNA: TGTGCCAGCAGGACAGGGGACACTAACTATGGCTACACCTTC. Amino acid sequence: CASRTGDTNYGYTF.

The CDR3 region is CASSPGSGRAQDEQYF. The CDR3 coding sequence is TGCGCCAGCAGCCCCGGTAGCGGGAGGGCCCAGGACGAGCAGTACTTC. V usage is TRBV5-1 and J usage is TRBJ2-7, with 11 nucleotides matching TRBD2. The germline V gene has CDR1 SGHRS and CDR2 YFSETQ. The CDR3 runs to 16 residues. V lost 4 bases and J lost 5; bases outside the gene matches: 11.

This clonotype occurred many times. The chain is built from TRBV3-1 and TRBJ1-2; TRBD1 matches at 7 bases. The CDR3 totals 13 residues. Germline V CDR1 and CDR2: LGHDT, YNNKEL (reference sequence). The trim removed 3 bases at V and 5 bases at J, leaving 3 bases unmatched. DNA of the CDR3: TGTGCCAGCAGCCAGGGACAGTTTTATGGCTACACCTTC. It yields the protein CASSQGQFYGYTF.

This clonotype was recorded at least ten times. CDR3 nucleotide sequence: TGTGCCAGCACGGGATACGGCTACAATGAGCAGTTCTTC. It translates to CASTGYGYNEQFF. The rearrangement links TRBV6-6 to TRBJ2-1; D perhaps matches TRBD2 (5 bases). V was shortened by 7 bases and J by 3 bases, with 10 bases between the two germline ends. CDR1 is MNHNY, CDR2 SVGAGI, per germline (reference sequence). This CDR3 has 13 residues.

The sample holds many counts of this clonotype. The chain is built from TRBV12-3 or TRBV12-4 and TRBJ1-4; D is possibly TRBD1 (5 bases). The CDR3 consists of 15 residues. V shed 0 bases and J shed 4 bases, with 9 bases lying between them. CDR3 sequence: CASSLAQGLNEKLFF. DNA for the CDR3: TGTGCCAGCAGTTTAGCGCAGGGACTTAATGAAAAACTGTTTTTT.

This clonotype has a handful of counts. The chain carries TRBV5-1 and TRBJ2-5; D is possibly TRBD2 (5 bases). CDR1 is SGHRS, CDR2 YFSETQ, per germline. Trimming pared 2 bases from V and 2 bases from J, leaving 10 bases between. The length of the CDR3 is 14 residues. In DNA form, the CDR3 reads TGCGCCAGCAGCTTTGGGAGTTTGCAAGAGACCCAGTACTTC. This gives the protein CASSFGSLQETQYF.

The gene calls are TRBV10-2 and TRBJ1-6, with D possibly TRBD1 on 5 matching bases. Germline-derived CDR1 and CDR2 are WSHSY and SAAADI. The CDR3 has 15 residues. Trimming removed 5 bases at V and 9 bases at J, with 17 bases between. The DNA of the CDR3 is TGCGCCAGCAGTCCCGGGGCCCTACGGGGTTCACCCCTCCACTTT. As protein: CASSPGALRGSPLHF.

This clonotype turned up a few times. This rearrangement joins TRBV6-5 to TRBJ2-2; no clear D gene. V was pared by 1 base and J by 3 bases, with 6 bases between. Germline CDR1 is MNHEY and CDR2 is SVGAGI. The CDR3 covers 14 residues. The CDR3 DNA reads as TGTGCCAGCAGTTACTACAGAGACACCGGGGAGCTGTTTTTT. This encodes CASSYYRDTGELFF.

This clonotype was seen repeatedly, ten times or more. DNA for the CDR3: TGTGCCAGCATATATATGGGACTAGGGAGCGATGAGCAGTTCTTC. This translates into CASIYMGLGSDEQFF. V and J are TRBV12-3 or TRBV12-4 and TRBJ2-1; TRBD2 aligns across 8 bases. The CDR3 is 15 residues long. V lost 7 bases, J lost 8 bases, and 13 bases stayed unmatched.

This clonotype was detected many times. The chain recombines TRBV10-3 with TRBJ2-3, with 11 bases identical to TRBD2. The CDR3 covers 17 residues. The junction had 8 bases not matched to a gene; V was cut back by 6 bases and J by 0 bases. Germline CDR1 and CDR2: ENHRY and SYGVKD. CDR3 DNA: TGTGCCATCAGCCGACTAGCGGGAACGACAAGCACAGATACGCAGTATTTT. Translating gives CAISRLAGTTSTDTQYF.

This clonotype was counted between two and nine times. The chain recombines TRBV27 with TRBJ2-3, with 10 bases identical to TRBD2. CDR1 MNHEY and CDR2 SMNVEV come from the germline V gene (reference sequence). The CDR3 is 13 residues long. The J segment lost 13 bases and the V segment lost 0 bases, leaving 4 bases of the junction unmatched. CDR3 sequence: CASSLSSLAGEYF. The CDR3 DNA reads TGTGCCAGCAGTTTATCGAGCCTAGCGGGGGAGTATTTT.

This clonotype was seen repeatedly, ten times or more. V is TRBV10-3 and J is TRBJ1-5; maybe TRBD1 (5 bases). Germline CDR1 is ENHRY and CDR2 is SYGVKD. The CDR3 extends over 17 amino acids. Trimming cost V 10 bases and J 1 base, with 23 bases left between them. The CDR3 loop reads CATGRDAATRSNQPQHF. CDR3 DNA: TGTGCCACCGGACGGGACGCGGCGACGAGGAGCAATCAGCCCCAGCATTTT.

V is TRBV28 and J is TRBJ2-5; TRBD2 matches 10 bases. Germline CDR1 and CDR2: MDHEN and SYDVKM. The junction had 10 bases not matched to a gene; V was cut back by 7 bases and J by 5 bases. This CDR3 has 15 amino acids. CDR3 residues: CASMSGGAGTETQYF. The CDR3 bases are TGTGCCAGCATGAGCGGGGGGGCCGGTACGGAGACCCAGTACTTC.

The gene calls are TRBV12-3 or TRBV12-4 and TRBJ2-2; D unresolved. V was shortened by 7 bases and J by 1 base, with 13 bases between the two germline ends. This CDR3 comprises 15 residues. CDR3 residues: CASILLRVNTGELFF. DNA for the CDR3: TGTGCCAGCATCTTACTCAGAGTGAACACCGGGGAGCTGTTTTTT.

This clonotype was picked up many times. The chain joins TRBV29-1 to TRBJ2-3; D is undetermined. Germline assignment: CDR1 SQVTM and CDR2 ANQGSEA. With 7 bases removed from V and 0 bases from J, the gap between germline ends came to 14 bases. CDR3 length equals 14 residues. For the CDR3, the DNA is TGCAGCGCCGACGTTTCCATTAGCACAGATACGCAGTATTTT. Translation: CSADVSISTDTQYF.

This clonotype came up a few times. This sequence joins TRBV5-5 and TRBJ2-5, with 8 nucleotides matching TRBD2. The CDR3 is 14 amino acids. Germline V gene data show CDR1 as SGHKS and CDR2 as YYEKEE (reference sequence). J lost 5 bases, V lost 4 bases, and 7 bases had no gene match. Here the CDR3 reads CASSTTGGPETQYF. In DNA form, the CDR3 reads TGTGCCAGCAGCACGACGGGGGGGCCGGAGACCCAGTACTTC.